This entry is about one T cell receptor (beta chain). Its matching antigen is unknown. Between the trimmed V and J ends, which lost 0 bases and 4 bases, there was a span of 13 bases. The CDR3 runs 16 residues. CDR1 and CDR2 (germline): KGHSH, LQKENI. The sample belongs to a study of T cells in localized non-small cell lung cancer. Study observations and caveats: In adjacent lung, a median roughly 56 of the top 100 tumor clones were found.

Data came from immunoSEQ multiplex PCR; TCRdb stores just in-frame clones and leaves some out. The sample shows 30,000 to 35,000 clones, 93% of them seen only once. The V gene is TRBV18, the J gene TRBJ2-4, with D tentatively TRBD1 (6 bases). This specimen was peripheral blood, taken before any cancer treatment. The receptor's source is a female donor over 55 with stage I lung adenocarcinoma. CDR3 loop: CASSPPGQGNKNIQYF. The CDR3 DNA is TGTGCCAGCTCACCACCAGGGCAGGGGAATAAAAACATTCAGTACTTC.